These 13 T cell receptor beta chains originate from one sample sequenced in a study of blood T cell repertoires in COVID-19. This table comes from immunoSEQ multiplex PCR, and its TCRdb copy is limited to in-frame clones, with some not included. The repertoire holds some 130,000 clones, with approximately 87% as singletons. The sequencing sample was made of peripheral blood. Receptors were obtained from a woman aged 55-69 years with acute or convalescent COVID-19.

The chain couples TRBV11-2 to TRBJ2-5; D is perhaps TRBD2 (6 bases). Germline CDR1 reads SGHAT; CDR2 reads FQNNGV. The length of the CDR3 is 15 residues. Trimming took 0 bases from V and 5 from J, leaving 13 bases between them. The chain's CDR3 is CASSLDLGSWETQYF. Written as DNA, the CDR3 is TGTGCCAGCAGCTTAGATCTCGGGAGTTGGGAGACCCAGTACTTC.

The chain is built from TRBV5-1 and TRBJ1-1; TRBD1 matches at 9 bases. This CDR3 is built from 14 residues. The trim removed 3 bases at V and 5 bases at J, leaving 5 bases unmatched. Germline assignment: CDR1 SGHRS and CDR2 YFSETQ. The CDR3 here is CASSWTGDGTEAFF. The CDR3 nucleotides read TGCGCCAGCAGCTGGACAGGGGATGGGACTGAAGCTTTCTTT.

This clone is a singleton in its sample. This chain joins TRBV28 and TRBJ2-3, with 8 bases identical to TRBD1. The CDR3 runs 15 residues. CDR1 and CDR2 from the germline V gene are MDHEN and SYDVKM. V trimming: 6 bases; J trimming: 1 base; junction bases outside the gene matches: 6. The CDR3 region is CASRSGGLGTDTQYF. CDR3 sequence (DNA): TGTGCCAGCAGGTCAGGGGGCTTGGGCACAGATACGCAGTATTTT.

The chain carries TRBV6-1 and TRBJ1-1; D call uncertain. The CDR3 is 15 amino acids. The V end was cut by 1 base, the J end by 0 bases, with 9 bases between. Germline-derived CDR1 and CDR2 are MNHNS and SASEGT. The CDR3 nucleotides are TGTGCCAGCAGTGAAGGGGCAGGTATGAACACTGAAGCTTTCTTT. This sequence encodes CASSEGAGMNTEAFF.

V and J are TRBV30 and TRBJ2-1; 11 bases map to TRBD2. V lost 1 base and J lost 1; bases outside the gene matches: 9. This CDR3 is 18 amino acids long. Germline loops: CDR1 GTSNPN, CDR2 SVGIG (reference sequence). The CDR3 region is CAWSGLAGGFPSYNEQFF. CDR3 nucleotides: TGTGCCTGGAGTGGGCTAGCGGGAGGCTTCCCATCCTACAATGAGCAGTTCTTC. The complete variable domain, with remaining parts taken from reference TRBV30 and TRBJ2-1, reads SQTIHQWPATLVQPVGSPLSLECTVEGTSNPNLYWYRQAAGRGLQLLFYSVGIGQISSEVPQNLSASRPQDRQFILSSKKLLLSDSGFYLCAWSGLAGGFPSYNEQFFGPGTRLTVL.

This chain connects TRBV2 to TRBJ2-7; TRBD1 agrees at 9 bases. CDR3 length: 13 residues. V lost 7 bases and J lost 4; bases outside the gene matches: 5. In germline, CDR1 is SNHLY, CDR2 FYNNEI. Here the CDR3 DNA reads TGTGCCAGCACCCGGGGACAGGGTTACGAGCAGTACTTC. It specifies CASTRGQGYEQYF.

The chain couples TRBV3-1 (or the pseudogene TRBV3-2) to TRBJ1-5, with 10 bases aligning to TRBD1. Trimming at V came to 3 bases and at J to 6 bases, leaving 5 bases not matched to a gene. From germline, CDR1 is LGHDT and CDR2 YNNKEL (reference sequence). The CDR3 runs 15 residues. As DNA, the CDR3 is TGTGCCAGCAGCCAGGGACAGGGGACTCGTCAGCCCCAGCATTTT. Encoded protein: CASSQGQGTRQPQHF.

The V and J genes are TRBV28 and TRBJ1-4; possible D gene TRBD1, 5 bases. Germline values: CDR1 MDHEN, CDR2 SYDVKM. The germline V and J ends were trimmed by 6 bases and 0 bases, with 11 bases remaining between them. This CDR3 comprises 15 residues. CDR3 DNA sequence: TGTGCCAGCAGCCTGAGACAGTCAACTAATGAAAAACTGTTTTTT. Translated, it gives CASSLRQSTNEKLFF. The entire variable domain, with the rest obtained from reference TRBV28 and TRBJ1-4, is as follows: DVKVTQSSRYLVKRTGEKVFLECVQDMDHENMFWYRQDPGLGLRLIYFSYDVKMKEKGDIPEGYSVSREKKERFSLILESASTNQTSMYLCASSLRQSTNEKLFFGSGTQLSVL.

In this sample, this clone turned up a few times. The CDR3 loop is CAWRGSGGTDTQYF. The CDR3 nucleotides read TGTGCCTGGAGGGGTAGCGGGGGCACAGATACGCAGTATTTT. The V call is TRBV30, the J call TRBJ2-3, with 8 bases fitting TRBD2. The CDR3 loop spans 14 amino acids. V lost 3 bases and J lost 1; bases outside the gene matches: 3. Germline-derived CDR1 and CDR2 are GTSNPN and SVGIG (reference sequence).

The chain uses TRBV18 and TRBJ1-5; D is unresolved. Trimming removed 3 bases from V and 5 bases from J, with 17 bases in between. This CDR3 is built from 16 residues. Germline V gene data show CDR1 as KGHSH and CDR2 as LQKENI. The DNA for the CDR3 is TGTGCCAGCTCACCTACAATCTTGGGAGTCGATCAGCCCCAGCATTTT. It codes for CASSPTILGVDQPQHF. The variable domain in full, completed from reference TRBV18 and TRBJ1-5, reads NAGVMQNPRHLVRRRGQEARLRCSPMKGHSHVYWYRQLPEEGLKFMVYLQKENIIDESGMPKERFSAEFPKEGPSILRIQQVVRGDSAAYFCASSPTILGVDQPQHFGDGTRLSIL.

The chain uses TRBV6-5 and TRBJ1-1; D not resolved. Germline CDR1 reads MNHEY; CDR2 reads SVGAGI. The V end lost 2 bases, the J end lost 5 bases, and 9 bases lay between the germline ends. The CDR3 is 13 residues long. This CDR3 is CASSYESFTEAFF. Written as DNA, the CDR3 is TGTGCCAGCAGTTACGAGAGTTTTACTGAAGCTTTCTTT.

The chain is built from TRBV13 and TRBJ1-4, with D maybe TRBD1 (6 bases). Trimming stripped 5 bases from V and 4 bases from J, with 8 bases between. Germline V lookup: CDR1 PRHDT, CDR2 FYEKMQ (reference sequence). The CDR3 covers 13 residues. This chain's CDR3 is CASSTGFNEKLFF. As DNA, the CDR3 is TGTGCCAGCAGCACAGGGTTTAATGAAAAACTGTTTTTT.

The chain uses TRBV2 and TRBJ2-5, with TRBD1 identical over 9 bases. Germline trimming cut 8 bases from V and 6 bases from J; bases unmatched to any gene: 4. CDR3 length: 12 residues. CDR1 is SNHLY, CDR2 FYNNEI, per germline. Here the CDR3 reads CASLQGAQTQYF. The DNA for the CDR3 is TGTGCCAGCCTACAGGGGGCGCAGACCCAGTACTTC.